This T cell receptor beta chain was retrieved from a study of blood T cell repertoires in COVID-19. For the study at large: There were acute and convalescent COVID-19 samples, and they came from the United States, Italy and Spain.

The V end was cut by 4 bases, the J end by 0 bases, with 16 bases between. From germline, CDR1 is MGHRA and CDR2 YSYEKL. There are 17 residues in the CDR3. Produced via immunoSEQ multiplex PCR; TCRdb's table is partial and in-frame only. In the table there are 360,000 or so clones, around nine tenths of which are singletons. This chain connects TRBV4-1 to TRBJ1-5; no firm D call. The receptor comes from a woman aged 55-70 years with COVID-19, enrolled during active disease. Sequenced: peripheral blood. Written as DNA, the CDR3 is TGCGCCAGCAGCCCTAGAGGGCAGACCGATAGCAATCAGCCCCAGCATTTT. Protein product: CASSPRGQTDSNQPQHF.